These 28 T cell receptor beta chains were all obtained from the same sample, sequenced in a study of early T cells in non-severe SARS-CoV-2 infection. TCRdb analysed the 5' RACE reads with MiXCR anew, one entry per CDR3 protein. The table lists about 92,000 distinct CDR3 sequences, roughly 15% of them singletons, with around 1.3% in the top ten. The source material was whole blood. The receptors here all came from an adult who was a healthcare worker with PCR-confirmed SARS-CoV-2 infection or an uninfected control (not recorded which).

This clonotype occurred many times. The chain combines TRBV12-3 or TRBV12-4 with TRBJ2-3; D is unclear. The CDR3 sequence is 11 residues long. The V end lost 8 bases, the J end lost 6 bases, and 9 bases lay between the germline ends. The DNA for the CDR3 is TGTGCCAGCGCCCTGGGGGATACGCAGTATTTT. The encoded protein is CASALGDTQYF.

The table lists this clonotype with a few counts. V gene TRBV28 combines with J gene TRBJ1-2; 8 bases agree with TRBD1. Germline V gene sequence: CDR1 MDHEN, CDR2 SYDVKM. This CDR3 region has 13 residues. Germline trimming cut 6 bases from V and 5 bases from J; bases unmatched to any gene: 5. CDR3 loop: CASRRGTGYGYTF. The CDR3 DNA sequence: TGTGCCAGCAGACGCGGGACAGGTTATGGCTACACCTTC.

This chain connects TRBV6-2 or TRBV6-3 to TRBJ1-5; 7 bases are a match to TRBD1. The CDR3 covers 13 residues. J gave up 7 bases and V 4 bases, and 4 bases lay outside the gene matches. From germline, CDR1 is MNHEY and CDR2 SVGEGT. The CDR3 DNA sequence: TGTGCCAGCAGTTGGAGGGGGCCACAGCCCCAGCATTTT. Amino acid sequence: CASSWRGPQPQHF.

The chain carries TRBV5-6 and TRBJ2-2; 13 nucleotides agree with TRBD2. The germline CDR1 and CDR2 sequences are SGHDT and YYEEEE. The CDR3 covers 16 residues. V shed 3 bases and J 5 bases; nucleotides not matched to a gene: 4. The CDR3 is CASSSLAGGQTGELFF. The CDR3, as DNA: TGTGCCAGCAGCTCACTAGCGGGAGGGCAAACCGGGGAGCTGTTTTTT.

This clonotype was observed a handful of times. The chain has TRBV12-3 or TRBV12-4 and TRBJ2-5; no clear D. The CDR3 sequence is 14 residues long. V was trimmed by 3 bases and J by 2 bases, leaving 10 bases between them. The DNA of the CDR3 is TGTGCCAGCAGTTTGTCTACCCTGCAAGAGACCCAGTACTTC. Translation: CASSLSTLQETQYF.

This clonotype was observed at least ten times. This chain links TRBV4-1 with TRBJ1-3, with unresolved D. V dropped 0 bases and J dropped 2 bases, with 11 bases sitting between them. The CDR3 covers 16 residues. Per germline, CDR1 MGHRA and CDR2 YSYEKL. DNA of the CDR3: TGCGCCAGCAGCCAAGATTTAAGGGTCGCTGGAAACACCATATATTTT. Residues: CASSQDLRVAGNTIYF.

This clonotype has a count of ten or more. The rearrangement joins TRBV29-1 to TRBJ2-1; the match to TRBD2 covers 9 bases. Germline trimming cut 2 bases from V and 3 bases from J; bases unmatched to any gene: 14. The CDR3 is 18 residues long. The V gene's germline CDR1 is SQVTM and CDR2 ANQGSEA. The CDR3 loop reads CSVESVTSGKINYNEQFF. CDR3 DNA: TGCAGCGTTGAATCGGTGACTAGCGGAAAGATAAACTACAATGAGCAGTTCTTC.

This clonotype turned up a few times. V gene TRBV11-2 combines with J gene TRBJ2-7, with a possible D match to TRBD2 (7 bases). Germline loops: CDR1 SGHAT, CDR2 FQNNGV. The ends were cut back, 5 bases at V and 9 bases at J, with 14 bases in the middle. The CDR3 runs 12 residues. The chain's CDR3 is CASSPEGGAQYF. Here the CDR3 DNA reads TGTGCCAGCAGCCCGGAGGGGGGGGCGCAGTACTTC. Looking up the rest from reference TRBV11-2 and TRBJ2-7 gives the full variable domain: EAGVAQSPRYKIIEKRQSVAFWCNPISGHATLYWYQQILGQGPKLLIQFQNNGVVDDSQLPKDRFSAERLKGVDSTLKIQPAKLEDSAVYLCASSPEGGAQYFGPGTRLTVT.

This clonotype has just a few counts. The chain is built from TRBV11-2 and TRBJ2-1; the match to TRBD2 covers 14 bases. The germline CDR1 and CDR2 sequences are SGHAT and FQNNGV. There are 14 residues in the CDR3. V shed 5 bases and J 8 bases; nucleotides not matched to a gene: 2. CDR3 residues: CASSQGLAGDEQFF. In nucleotides, the CDR3 is TGTGCCAGCAGCCAGGGACTAGCGGGGGATGAGCAGTTCTTC.

The chain links TRBV6-6 to TRBJ1-1; 8 nucleotides align to TRBD1. Trimming removed 7 bases from V and 2 bases from J; junction bases left unmatched: 3. Germline loops: CDR1 MNHNY, CDR2 SVGAGI (reference sequence). The CDR3 loop spans 13 amino acids. The CDR3 nucleotides read TGTGCCAGCAAGGACAGGGATAACACTGAAGCTTTCTTT. Protein product: CASKDRDNTEAFF.

This clonotype has only a few counts. In DNA, the CDR3 is TGTGCCAGCAGCTTGGACGGCAGCTCCTATGGCTACACCTTC. It codes for CASSLDGSSYGYTF. The V and J genes are TRBV5-4 and TRBJ1-2; no clear D. The CDR3 length is 14 residues. From germline, CDR1 is SGHNT and CDR2 YYREEE (reference sequence). V lost 0 bases to trimming and J lost 4 bases, with 10 bases between them.

This clonotype has a handful of counts. The V and J genes are TRBV6-5 and TRBJ2-5; 9 bases agree with TRBD2. V lost 6 bases, J lost 5 bases, and 10 bases stayed unmatched. The CDR3 consists of 15 residues. Germline CDR1 and CDR2: MNHEY and SVGAGI. Here the CDR3 reads CASSLPRGGPETQYF. DNA for the CDR3: TGTGCCAGCAGCCTTCCGCGGGGGGGCCCGGAGACCCAGTACTTC.

About this clonotype: One junction end does not reproduce the germline sequence, and a read error may be involved. This chain joins TRBV7-9 and TRBJ2-7, with 7 bases fitting TRBD1. CDR3 length equals 15 residues. The germline gives CDR1 SEHNR, CDR2 FQNEAQ (reference sequence). CDR3 in amino acids: CASSLGQGPMGEQDF. The CDR3 DNA follows: TGTGCCAGCAGCTTAGGACAGGGACCTATGGGGGAGCAGGACTTC. Full variable domain (outside the CDR3, taken from reference TRBV7-9 and TRBJ2-7): DTGVSQNPRHKITKRGQNVTFRCDPISEHNRLYWYRQTLGQGPEFLTYFQNEAQLEKSRLLSDRFSAERPKGSFSTLEIQRTEQGDSAMYLCASSLGQGPMGEQDFGPGTRLTVT.

To note about this clonotype: The conserved final phenylalanine or tryptophan is absent from the CDR3, which likely points to a read error. The genes are TRBV7-2 and TRBJ1-4, with a weak D call TRBD1 (5 bases). This CDR3 has 16 residues. Deletions cut 1 base from V and 3 bases from J, with 12 bases between. In germline, CDR1 is SGHTA, CDR2 FQGNSA. The CDR3: CASSLEGRASNEKLFS. CDR3 in DNA: TGTGCCAGCAGCTTAGAAGGCAGGGCTTCTAATGAAAAACTGTTTTCT.

This clonotype was observed at least ten times. The gene calls are TRBV12-3 or TRBV12-4 and TRBJ2-1, with a possible D match to TRBD2 (7 bases). Trimming removed 5 bases from V and 6 bases from J, with 8 bases in between. This CDR3 is built from 12 residues. CDR3 loop: CASSGGANEQFF. CDR3 DNA: TGTGCCAGCAGTGGGGGGGCCAATGAGCAGTTCTTC.

V and J are TRBV6-5 and TRBJ2-3, with 13 positions matching TRBD2. V was pared by 4 bases and J by 6 bases, with 7 bases of the junction left unmatched. The CDR3 extends over 16 amino acids. From germline, CDR1 is MNHEY and CDR2 SVGAGI. CDR3 loop: CASSFWTSGRGDTQYF. The CDR3 region has the DNA TGTGCCAGCAGTTTCTGGACTAGCGGGAGAGGCGATACGCAGTATTTT.

The CDR3 nucleotides are TGCAGTGTTGAGTTTTGGCGGGAGGGGATATATGAGCAGTTCTTC. This gives the protein CSVEFWREGIYEQFF. V and J are TRBV20-1 and TRBJ2-1; 9 bases line up with TRBD2. CDR1 and CDR2 (germline): DFQATT, SNEGSKA (reference sequence). The trim removed 7 bases at V and 8 bases at J, leaving 15 bases unmatched. The CDR3 contains 15 residues.

This clonotype has only a few counts. The chain is built from TRBV6-2 or TRBV6-3 and TRBJ1-1; tentative D call: TRBD1 (6 bases). The CDR3 runs to 15 residues. Germline CDR1 MNHEY, CDR2 SVGEGT. Trimming stripped 6 bases from V and 1 base from J, with 15 bases between. The DNA for the CDR3 is TGTGCCAGCAGCTCCCCCACGGGGGCGAACACTGAAGCTTTCTTT. It codes for CASSSPTGANTEAFF.

The sample holds many counts of this clonotype. The V gene is TRBV7-2, the J gene TRBJ2-1; tentative D call: TRBD1 (5 bases). Per germline, CDR1 SGHTA and CDR2 FQGNSA. Trimming removed 5 bases from V and 8 bases from J, with 19 bases in between. The CDR3 totals 15 residues. DNA for the CDR3: TGTGCCAGCAGCACCCGACAACCCGAAGGGGATGAGCAGTTCTTC. Translated, it gives CASSTRQPEGDEQFF.

The chain has TRBV10-3 and TRBJ1-6; D is uncertain. The CDR3 totals 16 residues. Trimming shortened V by 0 bases and J by 5 bases, and 11 bases separated the two germline ends. Germline V CDR1 and CDR2: ENHRY, SYGVKD. CDR3 sequence: CAISESALKDNSPLHF. CDR3 coding DNA: TGTGCCATCAGTGAGTCAGCCTTGAAGGATAATTCACCCCTCCACTTT.

This clonotype was counted only a few times. CDR3 loop: CSARVIPSSYNEQFF. The CDR3 DNA is TGCAGTGCTAGAGTCATTCCGAGCTCCTACAATGAGCAGTTCTTC. The rearrangement uses TRBV20-1 and TRBJ2-1; no clear D gene. There are 15 residues in the CDR3. Germline V gene sequence: CDR1 DFQATT, CDR2 SNEGSKA (reference sequence). Trimming stripped 1 base from V and 0 bases from J, with 10 bases between.

This clonotype appeared many times. The chain is built from TRBV14 and TRBJ1-1; no clear D gene. There are 14 residues in the CDR3. With 0 bases removed from V and 3 bases from J, the gap between germline ends came to 8 bases. Germline V gives CDR1 SGHDN, CDR2 FVKESK. The CDR3 region is CASSQEGRHTEAFF. In DNA, the CDR3 is TGTGCCAGCAGCCAAGAGGGGAGGCACACTGAAGCTTTCTTT.

This clonotype has a handful of counts. This chain joins TRBV13 and TRBJ1-2, with D possibly matching TRBD1 (5 bases). Per germline, CDR1 PRHDT and CDR2 FYEKMQ (reference sequence). This CDR3 contains 15 residues. V lost 3 bases and J 8 bases, leaving 19 bases between the germline ends. CDR3 residues: CASSFGGDPMGGYTF. CDR3 nucleotides: TGTGCCAGCAGCTTCGGAGGGGACCCTATGGGAGGCTACACCTTC. The variable domain in full, completed from reference TRBV13 and TRBJ1-2, reads AAGVIQSPRHLIKEKRETATLKCYPIPRHDTVYWYQQGPGQDPQFLISFYEKMQSDKGSIPDRFSAQQFSDYHSELNMSSLELGDSALYFCASSFGGDPMGGYTFGSGTRLTVV.

The chain has TRBV7-8 and TRBJ2-7; D uncertain. This CDR3 comprises 15 residues. Per germline, CDR1 SGHVS and CDR2 FQNEAQ. V dropped 1 base and J dropped 1 base, with 11 bases sitting between them. CDR3 region: CASSLENAGSYEQYF. The CDR3 coding sequence is TGTGCCAGCAGCTTAGAAAATGCCGGATCCTACGAGCAGTACTTC.

This clonotype has just a few counts. The rearrangement joins TRBV18 to TRBJ2-3; possible D gene TRBD1, 5 bases. Trimming removed 4 bases from V and 4 bases from J, with 9 bases in between. This CDR3 comprises 13 residues. Per germline, CDR1 KGHSH and CDR2 LQKENI. The CDR3 protein is CASSLTGADTQYF. The CDR3, as DNA: TGTGCCAGCTCACTTACAGGAGCAGATACGCAGTATTTT.

The CDR3 coding sequence is TGTGCCAGCAGCCGGACTAGTAATGAGCAGTTCTTC. Encoded protein: CASSRTSNEQFF. This rearrangement joins TRBV3-1 to TRBJ2-1; 7 positions agree with TRBD2. V shed 4 bases, J shed 7 bases, and the junction held 1 base outside the gene matches. The CDR3 is 12 residues long. Germline CDR1 and CDR2: LGHDT and YNNKEL (reference sequence).

The chain joins TRBV5-1 to TRBJ2-2, with TRBD1 matching 7 bases. The V gene end was trimmed by 4 bases and the J gene end by 0 bases; junction bases not matched to a gene: 6. CDR3 length equals 16 residues. Germline lookup yields CDR1 SGHRS and CDR2 YFSETQ. The CDR3 protein is CASSARQGTNTGELFF. CDR3 sequence (DNA): TGCGCCAGCAGCGCTCGACAGGGAACGAACACCGGGGAGCTGTTTTTT.

This clonotype was found a few times. The chain carries TRBV7-2 and TRBJ1-3; the D gene is possibly TRBD1 (6 bases). V was pared by 1 base and J by 4 bases, with 11 bases between. The CDR3 spans 15 residues. In germline, CDR1 is SGHTA, CDR2 FQGNSA. The chain's CDR3 is CASSLVDSPGNTIYF. The CDR3 coding sequence is TGTGCCAGCAGCTTAGTGGACAGTCCCGGAAACACCATATATTTT. The full variable domain, its missing parts supplied by reference TRBV7-2 and TRBJ1-3, is GAGVSQSPSNKVTEKGKDVELRCDPISGHTALYWYRQSLGQGLEFLIYFQGNSAPDKSGLPSDRFSAERTGGSVSTLTIQRTQQEDSAVYLCASSLVDSPGNTIYFGEGSWLTVV.